The 31 T cell receptor beta chains in this list originate from one sample, sequenced in a study of shared clonotypes between healthy human individuals. Naivety among CD8 cells was defined by CD45RO negativity and positive CCR7 selection, thereby excluding terminally differentiated effector memory CD45RA+ cells. Method: immunoSEQ multiplex PCR; TCRdb's copy keeps in-frame clones and lacks some. The table includes under 600,000 clones, 95% to 98% detected once. The specimen was naive CD8+ T cells sorted from blood. All receptors come from a man aged 30-40 years in good health.

The chain is built from TRBV4-2 and TRBJ2-7; D gene uncertain. CDR1 and CDR2 from the germline V gene are LGHNA and YNFKEQ. V shed 1 base and J shed 3 bases, with 16 bases lying between them. CDR3 length equals 16 residues. The DNA for the CDR3 is TGTGCCAGCAGCCAAGTAGGCCCGACGGGTAACTACGAGCAGTACTTC. This translates into CASSQVGPTGNYEQYF.

V is TRBV21-1 and J is TRBJ2-1; TRBD1 was called by the table and not checked on the DNA. TRBV21-1 is given as a pseudogene. This CDR3 is 14 amino acids long. The CDR3 reads CASSDNGTVNEQFF. The CDR3 DNA sequence: TGTGCCAGCAGCGACAACGGGACAGTCAATGAGCAGTTCTTC.

The chain uses TRBV11-3 and TRBJ2-1; D unclear. The ends were cut back, 0 bases at V and 8 bases at J, with 8 bases in the middle. This CDR3 is 13 amino acids long. Germline V gene lookup returns CDR1 SGHNT and CDR2 YENEEA. The DNA of the CDR3 is TGTGCCAGCAGCTTAGATAAAGTCCATGAGCAGTTCTTC. This sequence encodes CASSLDKVHEQFF.

The chain joins TRBV29-1 to TRBJ2-2, with D possibly being TRBD1 (7 bases). With 4 bases removed from V and 4 bases from J, the gap between germline ends came to 13 bases. This CDR3 is 14 amino acids long. Germline loops: CDR1 SQVTM, CDR2 ANQGSEA. The CDR3 coding sequence is TGCAGCGTTGTGAGACAGGGACTCACCGGGGAGCTGTTTTTT. Protein sequence: CSVVRQGLTGELFF.

This chain joins TRBV19 and TRBJ2-1, with D unclear. CDR1 is LNHDA, CDR2 SQIVND, per germline (reference sequence). The CDR3 has 15 amino acids. V lost 6 bases and J 1 base, leaving 13 bases between the germline ends. The CDR3 sequence is CASSLDSPSYNEQFF. CDR3 sequence (DNA): TGTGCCAGTAGCCTGGATAGCCCATCCTACAATGAGCAGTTCTTC.

The chain uses TRBV4-1 and TRBJ2-1; possible D gene TRBD2, 6 bases. The CDR3 runs 16 residues. Germline V CDR1 and CDR2: MGHRA, YSYEKL. The V end lost 1 base, the J end lost 3 bases, and 13 bases lay between the germline ends. The CDR3 DNA reads TGCGCCAGCAGCCAAGGGGAGGCGGAGATCTACAATGAGCAGTTCTTC. Its translation is CASSQGEAEIYNEQFF.

The CDR3 bases are TGTGCCAGCAGCTTGGTTGACAGGGGAAGTCGGAATGAAAAACTGTTTTTT. It yields the protein CASSLVDRGSRNEKLFF. This chain connects TRBV5-6 to TRBJ1-4, with 8 nucleotides matching TRBD1. V lost 0 bases, J lost 5 bases, and 9 bases stayed unmatched. This CDR3 has 17 amino acids. The germline V gene has CDR1 SGHDT and CDR2 YYEEEE. Full variable domain (remainder filled in from reference TRBV5-6 and TRBJ1-4): DAGVTQSPTHLIKTRGQQVTLRCSPKSGHDTVSWYQQALGQGPQFIFQYYEEEERQRGNFPDRFSGHQFPNYSSELNVNALLLGDSALYLCASSLVDRGSRNEKLFFGSGTQLSVL.

The V gene is TRBV29-1, the J gene TRBJ2-1; 8 positions match TRBD1. The V and J ends lost 2 bases and 6 bases, in that order; junction bases with no gene match: 9. The CDR3 is made up of 15 amino acids. In germline, CDR1 is SQVTM, CDR2 ANQGSEA. The CDR3 DNA follows: TGCAGCGTTGAAAGGCTGGGACAGGAAAGCAATGAGCAGTTCTTC. Translation: CSVERLGQESNEQFF.

The chain combines TRBV7-2 with TRBJ2-7; D may be TRBD1 (5 bases). Germline assignment: CDR1 SGHTA and CDR2 FQGNSA. Trimming shortened V by 3 bases and J by 4 bases, and 10 bases separated the two germline ends. This CDR3 is 13 amino acids long. The CDR3 bases are TGTGCCAGCAGCTTGGCAGGGTGGTACGAGCAGTACTTC. Amino acid sequence: CASSLAGWYEQYF.

This chain uses TRBV2 with TRBJ2-7, with a possible D match to TRBD2 (5 bases). Germline V gives CDR1 SNHLY, CDR2 FYNNEI. CDR3 length equals 12 residues. V dropped 7 bases and J dropped 1 base, with 8 bases sitting between them. CDR3 DNA: TGTGCCAGCATCTCGGGGTCCTACGAGCAGTACTTC. Its protein product is CASISGSYEQYF.

This chain joins TRBV7-2 and TRBJ2-1, with 7 positions matching TRBD2. The CDR3 is 14 amino acids. Trimming removed 5 bases from V and 4 bases from J; junction bases left unmatched: 5. The V gene's germline CDR1 is SGHTA and CDR2 FQGNSA. CDR3 DNA: TGTGCCAGCAGCCAACTAGCGCGGTACAATGAGCAGTTCTTC. Translating it yields CASSQLARYNEQFF.

V usage is TRBV5-6 and J usage is TRBJ2-1; D ambiguous. V shed 1 base and J shed 4 bases, with 21 bases lying between them. Germline V gene data show CDR1 as SGHDT and CDR2 as YYEEEE. CDR3 size: 18 residues. CDR3 sequence (DNA): TGTGCCAGCAGCTTGTTTAGAACTCAGGTTACCCCATACAATGAGCAGTTCTTC. It is translated as CASSLFRTQVTPYNEQFF.

The rearrangement uses TRBV28 and TRBJ2-3; D perhaps matches TRBD1 (5 bases). V was shortened by 4 bases and J by 5 bases, with 16 bases between the two germline ends. There are 15 residues in the CDR3. The germline CDR1 and CDR2 sequences are MDHEN and SYDVKM. CDR3 sequence (DNA): TGTGCCAGCAGTTCACCAGGGCATCTGGGAGATACGCAGTATTTT. This encodes CASSSPGHLGDTQYF. The variable domain in full, with the rest retrieved from reference TRBV28 and TRBJ2-3, is DVKVTQSSRYLVKRTGEKVFLECVQDMDHENMFWYRQDPGLGLRLIYFSYDVKMKEKGDIPEGYSVSREKKERFSLILESASTNQTSMYLCASSSPGHLGDTQYFGPGTRLTVL.

The genes are TRBV20-1 and TRBJ2-1, with D unresolved. This CDR3 spans 11 amino acids. V was trimmed by 5 bases and J by 6 bases, leaving 8 bases between them. Germline V gene sequence: CDR1 DFQATT, CDR2 SNEGSKA (reference sequence). The CDR3 bases are TGCAGTGCTTACCTCGGCAATGAGCAGTTCTTC. Its translation is CSAYLGNEQFF.

This clone has just one count. The chain joins TRBV4-2 to TRBJ1-2, with D unclear. The CDR3 is 14 residues long. V gave up 0 bases and J gave up 3 bases, with 8 bases separating them. From germline, CDR1 is LGHNA and CDR2 YNFKEQ. CDR3 DNA: TGTGCCAGCAGCCAAGAGTCTACGGACTATGGCTACACCTTC. Its translation is CASSQESTDYGYTF.

The V and J genes are TRBV2 and TRBJ2-7, with D tentatively TRBD2 (5 bases). The V gene lost 0 bases and the J gene lost 2 bases, with 14 bases spanning the gap. Germline-derived CDR1 and CDR2 are SNHLY and FYNNEI. CDR3 length equals 16 residues. CDR3 bases: TGTGCCAGCAGTGAAGCGGAAGGACTTACGGCCTACGAGCAGTACTTC. Translation: CASSEAEGLTAYEQYF.

This rearrangement joins TRBV7-9 to TRBJ2-6; TRBD2 might be the D (5 bases). V was pared by 5 bases and J by 0 bases, with 17 bases between. Germline values: CDR1 SEHNR, CDR2 FQNEAQ (reference sequence). The CDR3 covers 18 residues. The CDR3 protein is CASSPAAGGSSGANVLTF. In DNA, the CDR3 is TGTGCCAGCAGCCCGGCGGCGGGCGGAAGCTCTGGGGCCAACGTCCTGACTTTC.

The genes are TRBV27 and TRBJ2-1; D possibly corresponds to TRBD1 (5 bases). Between the trimmed V and J ends, which lost 2 bases and 4 bases, there was a span of 15 bases. Germline V gene data show CDR1 as MNHEY and CDR2 as SMNVEV (reference sequence). The CDR3 extends over 16 amino acids. The CDR3 protein is CASSLLRQRPYNEQFF. DNA of the CDR3: TGTGCCAGCAGTTTACTTAGACAGAGACCTTACAATGAGCAGTTCTTC.

This chain connects TRBV4-1 to TRBJ1-4, with 7 bases matching TRBD1. Trimming removed 5 bases from V and 0 bases from J; junction bases left unmatched: 12. The CDR3 sequence is 18 residues long. The germline CDR1 and CDR2 sequences are MGHRA and YSYEKL. The CDR3 nucleotides read TGCGCCAGCAGCTGGCTTCCTCAGGGGGACCCAACTAATGAAAAACTGTTTTTT. Translated, it gives CASSWLPQGDPTNEKLFF.

The chain has TRBV27 and TRBJ2-1, with TRBD2 matching 15 bases. This CDR3 comprises 17 residues. V was clipped by 7 bases and J by 6 bases; unmatched bases: 10. Germline V lookup: CDR1 MNHEY, CDR2 SMNVEV (reference sequence). CDR3 DNA sequence: TGTGCCAGCACCCCAATTACGGGACTAGCGGGAGGCAATGAGCAGTTCTTC. As protein: CASTPITGLAGGNEQFF.

The J gene is TRBJ2-3, the V gene TRBV5-4; the match to TRBD2 covers 10 bases. The CDR3 totals 16 residues. The V segment lost 0 bases and the J segment 0 bases; nucleotides outside the gene matches: 1. Germline loops: CDR1 SGHNT, CDR2 YYREEE (reference sequence). The CDR3 DNA follows: TGTGCCAGCAGCTTGGCGACTAGCGGGAGCACAGATACGCAGTATTTT. This codes for CASSLATSGSTDTQYF.

This sequence joins TRBV6-6 and TRBJ1-2; D perhaps matches TRBD1 (5 bases). The CDR3 has 16 residues. Germline V lookup: CDR1 MNHNY, CDR2 SVGAGI (reference sequence). V lost 4 bases, J lost 8 bases, and 23 bases lay in between. The CDR3 region has the DNA TGTGCCAGCAGTTTTACACGGGTGGACAAAGTCCGAGGCTACACCTTC. This codes for CASSFTRVDKVRGYTF.

CDR3 bases: TGTGCCAGCTCATCAAGACAGAACACAGATACGCAGTATTTT. Translating gives CASSSRQNTDTQYF. The genes are TRBV18 and TRBJ2-3, with D possibly being TRBD1 (5 bases). CDR1 KGHSH and CDR2 LQKENI come from the germline V gene. The CDR3 totals 14 residues. Trimming shortened V by 5 bases and J by 2 bases, and 11 bases separated the two germline ends.

The chain links TRBV7-9 to TRBJ2-3; D uncertain. The CDR3 is 12 amino acids. Germline CDR1 SEHNR, CDR2 FQNEAQ (reference sequence). Trimming cost V 6 bases and J 2 bases, with 6 bases left between them. CDR3 DNA sequence: TGTGCCAGCAGGGAATTCACAGATACGCAGTATTTT. This codes for CASREFTDTQYF.

This clone was observed a single time. The chain links TRBV5-1 to TRBJ2-7; D is unresolved. Germline V gene lookup returns CDR1 SGHRS and CDR2 YFSETQ. The CDR3 runs to 11 residues. The germline V and J ends were trimmed by 3 bases and 6 bases, with 7 bases remaining between them. The DNA for the CDR3 is TGCGCCAGCAGCTCCGAATCCGAGCAGTACTTC. It is translated as CASSSESEQYF.

J is TRBJ2-2 and V is TRBV4-3, with TRBD1 matching over 7 bases. V lost 3 bases to trimming and J lost 5 bases; unmatched junction nucleotides: 12. The CDR3 sequence is 17 residues long. From germline, CDR1 is LGHNA and CDR2 YSLEER. CDR3 amino acids: CASSQARTGSGTGELFF. In DNA form, the CDR3 reads TGCGCCAGCAGCCAGGCCCGGACAGGCAGCGGAACCGGGGAGCTGTTTTTT.

This clone was recorded only once. The gene calls are TRBV5-6 and TRBJ1-1; 9 bases align to TRBD1. This CDR3 has 17 residues. Germline CDR1 SGHDT, CDR2 YYEEEE. The junction had 7 bases not matched to a gene; V was cut back by 1 base and J by 0 bases. In nucleotides, the CDR3 is TGTGCCAGCAGCTTGACCGGGACAGGGAAATTGAACACTGAAGCTTTCTTT. This gives the protein CASSLTGTGKLNTEAFF.

The genes are TRBV21-1 and TRBJ2-5; the DNA was not compared with TRBD2, the D call given in the table. TRBV21-1 represents a pseudogene. The CDR3 is made up of 18 amino acids. This CDR3 is CASSKTGEREGLGETQYF. DNA of the CDR3: TGTGCCAGCAGCAAAACCGGAGAACGGGAGGGCCTGGGCGAGACCCAGTACTTC.

This sequence joins TRBV7-8 and TRBJ2-7; D may be TRBD1 (5 bases). Germline values: CDR1 SGHVS, CDR2 FQNEAQ. This CDR3 has 14 amino acids. V was cut by 4 bases and J by 3 bases, with 13 bases left in between. The chain's CDR3 is CASSSRAGDYEQYF. The CDR3 coding sequence is TGTGCCAGCAGCTCCAGGGCAGGAGACTACGAGCAGTACTTC. Using reference TRBV7-8 and TRBJ2-7 for the parts outside the CDR3, the full variable domain is GAGVSQSPRYKVAKRGQDVALRCDPISGHVSLFWYQQALGQGPEFLTYFQNEAQLDKSGLPSDRFFAERPEGSVSTLKIQRTQQEDSAVYLCASSSRAGDYEQYFGPGTRLTVT.

This chain connects TRBV7-9 to TRBJ1-1; 9 bases agree with TRBD1. The CDR3 spans 16 residues. CDR1 is SEHNR, CDR2 FQNEAQ, per germline (reference sequence). J gave up 4 bases and V 5 bases, and 11 bases lay outside the gene matches. The CDR3 DNA is TGTGCCAGCAGCAAGAGTTCACAGGGGGCGCGCACTGAAGCTTTCTTT. This translates into CASSKSSQGARTEAFF.

The DNA of the CDR3 is TGTGCCAGCAGCGAGACTAGCGGGGGATCCTACGAGCAGTACTTC. Amino acid sequence: CASSETSGGSYEQYF. V is TRBV9 and J is TRBJ2-7, with TRBD2 identical over 12 bases. Germline CDR1 SGDLS, CDR2 YYNGEE. After removal of 3 bases from V and 1 base from J, the junction contained 2 bases not matched to a gene. The CDR3 covers 15 residues.